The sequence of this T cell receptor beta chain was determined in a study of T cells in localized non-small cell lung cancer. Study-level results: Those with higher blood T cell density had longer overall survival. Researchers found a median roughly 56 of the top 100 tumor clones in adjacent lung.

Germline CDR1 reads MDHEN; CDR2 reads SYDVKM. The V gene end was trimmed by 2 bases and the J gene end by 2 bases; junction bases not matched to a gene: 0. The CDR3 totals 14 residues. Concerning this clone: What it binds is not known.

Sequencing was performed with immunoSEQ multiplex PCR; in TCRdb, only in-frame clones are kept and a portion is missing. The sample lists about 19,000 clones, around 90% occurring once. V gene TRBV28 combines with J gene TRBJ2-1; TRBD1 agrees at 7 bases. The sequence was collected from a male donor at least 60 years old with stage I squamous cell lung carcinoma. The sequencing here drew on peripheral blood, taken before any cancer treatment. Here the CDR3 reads CASSLGTAYNEQFF. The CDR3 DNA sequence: TGTGCCAGCAGTTTAGGGACAGCCTACAATGAGCAGTTCTTC.